The 18 T cell receptor beta chains below all came from one sample that was sequenced in a study of blood T cell repertoires in COVID-19. Sequenced by immunoSEQ multiplex PCR; TCRdb stores in-frame clones only, minus some. The sample yields over 70,000 clones, more than 60% seen once. Material for sequencing was peripheral blood. These receptors came from an elderly woman with active or convalescent COVID-19.

The genes are TRBV12-3 or TRBV12-4 and TRBJ1-2, with D maybe TRBD1 (6 bases). The CDR3 is 13 amino acids. V dropped 6 bases and J dropped 8 bases, with 16 bases sitting between them. For the CDR3, the DNA is TGTGCCAGCAGACAGGGTGGTTTCGGAGGCTACACCTTC. Translated: CASRQGGFGGYTF.

The V and J genes are TRBV7-2 and TRBJ2-2; 9 nucleotides align to TRBD1. This CDR3 is built from 14 residues. Germline V gene data show CDR1 as SGHTA and CDR2 as FQGNSA. V dropped 1 base and J dropped 8; count of bases not matched to a gene: 2. CDR3 nucleotide sequence: TGTGCCAGCAGCTTAGGGACAGGGGAGGGGGAGCTGTTTTTT. Translation gives CASSLGTGEGELFF. Based on the CDR3 plus reference TRBV7-2 and TRBJ2-2, the full variable domain is GAGVSQSPSNKVTEKGKDVELRCDPISGHTALYWYRQSLGQGLEFLIYFQGNSAPDKSGLPSDRFSAERTGGSVSTLTIQRTQQEDSAVYLCASSLGTGEGELFFGEGSRLTVL.

The V gene is TRBV6-4, the J gene TRBJ2-5; possibly TRBD2 for D (6 bases). Germline-derived CDR1 and CDR2 are MRHNA and SNTAGT. Trimming pared 9 bases from V and 1 base from J, leaving 15 bases between. CDR3 size: 14 residues. Here the CDR3 DNA reads TGTGCCAGGCAATTTGGGCGGGGCCAAGAGACCCAGTACTTC. Translation gives CARQFGRGQETQYF.

This chain links TRBV5-1 with TRBJ2-3, with TRBD2 matching 9 bases. Germline CDR1 and CDR2: SGHRS and YFSETQ. V lost 1 base, J lost 0 bases, and 0 bases stayed unmatched. This CDR3 region has 15 residues. The CDR3 sequence: CASSLTSGSTDTQYF. The CDR3 region has the DNA TGCGCCAGCAGCTTGACTAGCGGGAGCACAGATACGCAGTATTTT.

In this sample, this clone turned up a few times. The chain recombines TRBV5-4 with TRBJ2-6, with 7 bases that match TRBD1. This CDR3 spans 19 amino acids. CDR1 SGHNT and CDR2 YYREEE come from the germline V gene (reference sequence). J was trimmed by 3 bases and V by 2 bases; bases with no gene match: 14. The CDR3 nucleotides are TGTGCCAGCAGCTTATGGTCCCTCAGTACAGGGGATGGGGCCAACGTCCTGACTTTC. It specifies CASSLWSLSTGDGANVLTF.

CDR3: CASSYVGGEAFF. CDR3 DNA sequence: TGTGCCAGCAGTTACGTGGGAGGGGAGGCTTTCTTT. The J gene is TRBJ1-1, the V gene TRBV6-5, with a weak D call TRBD1 (5 bases). The V gene's germline CDR1 is MNHEY and CDR2 SVGAGI. The CDR3 sequence is 12 residues long. V gave up 2 bases and J gave up 11 bases, with 12 bases separating them.

The chain carries TRBV30 and TRBJ1-1, with 10 bases that match TRBD1. With 6 bases clipped from V and 11 bases from J, the junction kept 18 bases outside the gene matches. CDR3 length equals 15 residues. CDR1 and CDR2 (germline): GTSNPN, SVGIG (reference sequence). CDR3 residues: CACIRDRGRPGVAFF. In nucleotides, the CDR3 is TGTGCCTGCATCCGGGACAGGGGCCGGCCGGGGGTTGCTTTCTTT.

The chain joins TRBV7-8 to TRBJ2-5; possibly TRBD1 for D (6 bases). Deletions cut 4 bases from V and 5 bases from J, with 14 bases between. CDR3 length: 14 residues. CDR1 and CDR2 from the germline V gene are SGHVS and FQNEAQ. CDR3 region: CASSWDTRTETQYF. The CDR3, as DNA: TGTGCCAGCAGCTGGGACACCCGGACGGAGACCCAGTACTTC.

The chain employs TRBV6-5 and TRBJ2-7, with D possibly being TRBD2 (5 bases). This CDR3 is built from 14 residues. CDR1 and CDR2 (germline): MNHEY, SVGAGI. Trimming stripped 8 bases from V and 1 base from J, with 15 bases between. The CDR3 bases are TGTGCCAGCGTTCTGCGGGCTAGGTCCTACGAGCAGTACTTC. Translation: CASVLRARSYEQYF.

The chain has TRBV4-2 and TRBJ1-4, with D maybe TRBD1 (5 bases). Trimming pared 0 bases from V and 6 bases from J, leaving 14 bases between. Germline assignment: CDR1 LGHNA and CDR2 YNFKEQ. The length of the CDR3 is 16 residues. The CDR3 DNA sequence: TGTGCCAGCAGCCAAGATGTAGGGGCCTCCGATGAAAAACTGTTTTTT. Its translation is CASSQDVGASDEKLFF.

This clone has only one observation. The chain joins TRBV28 to TRBJ2-7; TRBD1 is a possible D gene (5 bases). The length of the CDR3 is 15 residues. Trimming shortened V by 2 bases and J by 12 bases, and 23 bases separated the two germline ends. CDR1 MDHEN and CDR2 SYDVKM come from the germline V gene. The CDR3 nucleotides read TGTGCCAGCAGTTTAATATTCGACCAAGACAGTCGGGCGTACTTC. This codes for CASSLIFDQDSRAYF.

The genes are TRBV7-9 and TRBJ2-3, with TRBD1 identical over 8 bases. J was trimmed by 4 bases and V by 5 bases; bases with no gene match: 5. Germline CDR1 is SEHNR and CDR2 is FQNEAQ (reference sequence). The CDR3 has 14 residues. The CDR3 protein is CASSKSGGADTQYF. CDR3 DNA sequence: TGTGCCAGCAGCAAATCAGGGGGCGCAGATACGCAGTATTTT.

The chain is built from TRBV15 and TRBJ1-2; 9 nucleotides match TRBD1. Per germline, CDR1 LNHNV and CDR2 YYDKDF (reference sequence). The CDR3 extends over 15 amino acids. V shed 1 base, J shed 5 bases, and the junction held 5 bases outside the gene matches. The CDR3 bases are TGTGCCACCAGCAGAGGAGGGACAGGGACTTATGGCTACACCTTC. It specifies CATSRGGTGTYGYTF.

This clone turned up a few times. The genes are TRBV2 and TRBJ2-3; 12 positions agree with TRBD2. Trimming cost V 5 bases and J 6 bases; bases outside gene matches: 6. The CDR3 has 15 residues. CDR1 is SNHLY and CDR2 is FYNNEI in the germline V gene. The CDR3 DNA is TGTGCCAGCAGTCCGACTAGCGGGGGACCGGATACGCAGTATTTT. Its protein is CASSPTSGGPDTQYF.

This chain uses TRBV5-1 with TRBJ1-2; TRBD1 agrees at 7 bases. This CDR3 comprises 15 residues. CDR1 and CDR2 (germline): SGHRS, YFSETQ. J was trimmed by 5 bases and V by 0 bases; bases with no gene match: 7. Here the CDR3 reads CASSLEEGAWYGYTF. The CDR3 region has the DNA TGCGCCAGCAGCTTGGAGGAGGGGGCTTGGTATGGCTACACCTTC.

V and J are TRBV11-2 and TRBJ2-7; 9 nucleotides line up with TRBD2. The V and J ends lost 2 bases and 4 bases, in that order; junction bases with no gene match: 6. CDR3 size: 15 residues. CDR1 and CDR2 (germline): SGHAT, FQNNGV. The CDR3 DNA reads as TGTGCCAGCAGCTTACAACTAGCGGGTTTTTACGAGCAGTACTTC. Translation: CASSLQLAGFYEQYF.

V usage is TRBV27 and J usage is TRBJ1-1; weak D call: TRBD1 (6 bases). CDR3 size: 13 residues. The V end lost 6 bases, the J end lost 5 bases, and 13 bases lay between the germline ends. Germline-derived CDR1 and CDR2 are MNHEY and SMNVEV (reference sequence). The CDR3 here is CASSTTGWTEAFF. The DNA for the CDR3 is TGTGCCAGCAGCACTACAGGGTGGACTGAAGCTTTCTTT.

This clone was counted a few times. The J gene is TRBJ2-1, the V gene TRBV30, with D possibly matching TRBD2 (7 bases). The CDR3 runs 11 residues. Germline lookup yields CDR1 GTSNPN and CDR2 SVGIG (reference sequence). V lost 4 bases to trimming and J lost 13 bases, with 14 bases between them. The CDR3 sequence is CAWNSGGPQFF. In DNA form, the CDR3 reads TGTGCCTGGAATTCCGGGGGGCCACAGTTCTTC. Full variable domain (remainder filled in from reference TRBV30 and TRBJ2-1): SQTIHQWPATLVQPVGSPLSLECTVEGTSNPNLYWYRQAAGRGLQLLFYSVGIGQISSEVPQNLSASRPQDRQFILSSKKLLLSDSGFYLCAWNSGGPQFFGPGTRLTVL.